Listed below are T cell receptor beta chains from one sample, sequenced in a study of T-cell reconstitution after alpha-beta-depleted transplantation in children. One entry per CDR3 protein results from TCRdb running MiXCR on the PCR reads. Of some 140,000 distinct CDR3 sequences listed, about 9.5% are singletons. This specimen consisted of PBMCs, mostly from graft donor cells, obtained 180 days after TCRalphabeta/CD19-depleted stem cell transplant. The receptors stem from a girl under two years old who had a stem cell transplant for combined immunodeficiency, so the T cells may come from the graft donor. CDR3s include the opening cysteine and the closing phenylalanine or tryptophan. Fields, in order: clone size, V gene, D gene, J gene, CDR3 DNA, CDR3 protein. A D gene is named only where the DNA matches it firmly. The listing skips clone size in some rows; elsewhere it reads once, few, many or a size class.

.	TRBV5-1	.	TRBJ2-7	TGCGCCAGCAGCCCTCTAGACGGAAAGAACGAGCAGTACTTC	CASSPLDGKNEQYF
many	TRBV5-1	TRBD2	TRBJ2-1	TGCGCCAGCAGCTTAATTCGGACTAGCTCCGGGTCCTACAATGAGCAGTTCTTC	CASSLIRTSSGSYNEQFF
.	TRBV10-3	.	TRBJ2-1	TGTGCCATCTTCAGTGGCGGGTACAATGAGCAGTTCTTC	CAIFSGGYNEQFF
few	TRBV2	TRBD2	TRBJ2-1	TGTGCCAGCAGTGAAGCGGGAGGGCTTCGTGGTGAGCAGTTCTTC	CASSEAGGLRGEQFF
.	TRBV20-1	TRBD2	TRBJ2-1	TGCAGTGCTCCGGGACTAGCGGGAGATGTGGACAATGAGCAGTTCTTC	CSAPGLAGDVDNEQFF
.	TRBV7-2	TRBD1	TRBJ2-7	TGTGCCAGCAGCTTAGCGCCTCAGGGGACAGGGTACGAGCAGTACTTC	CASSLAPQGTGYEQYF
few	TRBV20-1	.	TRBJ2-7	TGCAGTGCTCAGAGCAGGGGAAGCTCCTACGAGCAGTACTTC	CSAQSRGSSYEQYF
few	TRBV6-5	TRBD1	TRBJ1-2	TGTGCCAGCAGTTACTCACTGGGACAGGGGAAGAATGGCTACACCTTC	CASSYSLGQGKNGYTF
.	TRBV10-3	TRBD1	TRBJ1-1	TGTGCCATCAGTGAAGGACAGGGACATAGTGAAGCTTTCTTT	CAISEGQGHSEAFF
few	TRBV10-3	TRBD1	TRBJ2-5	TGTGCCATCAGTGAGGGACAGGGGCGAGAGACCCAGTACTTC	CAISEGQGRETQYF
many	TRBV29-1	.	TRBJ2-2	TGCAGCGTTGAGTTCCGAGACACCGGGGAGCTGTTTTTT	CSVEFRDTGELFF
.	TRBV4-3	.	TRBJ2-5	TGCGCCAGCAGCCAAGGGAAGGGGACCCAGTACTTC	CASSQGKGTQYF
few	TRBV7-2	.	TRBJ1-2	TGTGCCAGCAGCTTCGTGGTTAACTATGGCTACACCTTC	CASSFVVNYGYTF
many	TRBV10-3	.	TRBJ2-7	TGTGCCATCAGTGAGAGGGCCCCGGTGTCCCACGAGCAGTACTTC	CAISERAPVSHEQYF
.	TRBV20-1	.	TRBJ2-2	TGCAGTGCTTTGGGGACGGTGAACACCGGGGAGCTGTTTTTT	CSALGTVNTGELFF
few	TRBV20-1	TRBD2	TRBJ2-1	TGCAGTGCTAGAGTAGCGGGGGGGTACAATGAGCAGTTCTTC	CSARVAGGYNEQFF
few	TRBV28	TRBD1	TRBJ2-7	TGTGCCAGCAGTTGGGACAGGGGGCTCTACGAGCAGTACTTC	CASSWDRGLYEQYF
.	TRBV24-1	.	TRBJ2-7	TGTGCCACCAGCGGAGTGCCCTACGAGCAGTACTTC	CATSGVPYEQYF
few	TRBV5-1	.	TRBJ2-5	TGCGCCAGCAGCTACCCGGAAGAGACCCAGTACTTC	CASSYPEETQYF
few	TRBV12-3/TRBV12-4	TRBD2	TRBJ2-5	TGTGCCAGCAGTTTAGGGGGACTAGCGTTGACCCAGTACTTC	CASSLGGLALTQYF
few	TRBV12-3/TRBV12-4	TRBD1	TRBJ1-5	TGTACCAGCAGTTTGTCTCGGACAGGGAAAGGTGGCAATCAGCCCCAGCATTTT	CTSSLSRTGKGGNQPQHF
few	TRBV5-6	.	TRBJ2-7	TGTGCCAGCAGCCAAGGACTGAAGCCGGGCGAGCAGTACTTC	CASSQGLKPGEQYF
few	TRBV3-1	.	TRBJ2-1	TGTGCCAGCAGCCAAGATACAATTAAGCAGTTCTTC	CASSQDTIKQFF
few	TRBV7-2	.	TRBJ1-4	TGTGCCAGCAGCTCACAGTTGGCAGCAACTAATGAAAAACTGTTTTTT	CASSSQLAATNEKLFF
.	TRBV3-1	.	TRBJ2-1	TGTGCCAGCAGCCCCGGGGGCGGCGATGAGCAGTTCTTC	CASSPGGGDEQFF
few	TRBV6-2/TRBV6-3	.	TRBJ2-2	TGTGCCAGCAGAAAGACAGGACAGACGAACACCGGGGAGCTGTTTTTT	CASRKTGQTNTGELFF
few	TRBV12-3/TRBV12-4	.	TRBJ2-6	TGTGCCAGCAGTTTATCAGGGTGGGGGCAGGCTTCTGGGGCCAACGTCCTGACTTTC	CASSLSGWGQASGANVLTF
many	TRBV2	.	TRBJ2-7	TGTGCCACCCAGGATATGGCTGGGGTTGCCTACGAGCAGTACTTC	CATQDMAGVAYEQYF
.	TRBV19	.	TRBJ2-1	TGTGCCAGTAGCCCGCGGGCGGCCAGCTCCTACAATGAGCAGTTCTTC	CASSPRAASSYNEQFF
.	TRBV12-3/TRBV12-4	TRBD1	TRBJ2-7	TGTGCCAGCAGTCAGGACAGGGTACCCTACGAGCAGTACTTC	CASSQDRVPYEQYF
.	TRBV5-1	.	TRBJ2-1	TGCGCCAGCAGCTTGGGGGGCCGGGGCGATGAGCAGTTCTTC	CASSLGGRGDEQFF
.	TRBV20-1	.	TRBJ1-1	TGCAGTGCTAGCCCAGGCATTGTCTCTGAAGCTTTCTTT	CSASPGIVSEAFF
few	TRBV9	.	TRBJ2-1	TGTGCCAGCAGCCCCCGACTTAGCCGGTTGGATGAGCAGTTCTTC	CASSPRLSRLDEQFF
.	TRBV7-2	TRBD1	TRBJ1-5	TGTGCCAGCAGCTTAACGGGGACAGTCAATCAGCCCCAGCATTTT	CASSLTGTVNQPQHF
few	TRBV5-8	.	TRBJ2-1	TGTGCCAGCAGCTATACCCGGCGGGGGCCCTACAATGAGCAGTTCTTC	CASSYTRRGPYNEQFF
.	TRBV25-1	.	TRBJ2-1	TGTGCCAGCAGTGAAGGGGGACACAACAATGAGCAGTTCTTC	CASSEGGHNNEQFF
.	TRBV7-8	.	TRBJ2-2	TGTGCCAGCAGCACAGTCTGGGGGCGCGGCGGGGAGCTGTTTTTT	CASSTVWGRGGELFF
.	TRBV29-1	TRBD2	TRBJ2-3	TGCAGCGTGGACTTAGCGGGTTCGCAGTATTTT	CSVDLAGSQYF
.	TRBV28	.	TRBJ1-1	TGTGCCAGCAGACGCTACAGGGACAATTCGAAGACGCCTTTCTTT	CASRRYRDNSKTPFF
.	TRBV30	.	TRBJ2-5	TGTGCCTGGAGTGTTTGGGGGGAGACCCAGTACTTC	CAWSVWGETQYF
.	TRBV5-1	TRBD2	TRBJ2-1	TGCGCCAGCGCTACTAGCGGCAGCTCCTACAATGAGCAGTTCTTC	CASATSGSSYNEQFF
many	TRBV11-2	.	TRBJ2-2	TGTGCCAGCAGCTTCGGGGTCACCGGGGAGCTGTTTTTT	CASSFGVTGELFF
few	TRBV20-1	.	TRBJ2-5	TGCAGTGCTAGAGATTGGCAAGGGCAAGAGACCCAGTACTTC	CSARDWQGQETQYF
few	TRBV29-1	.	TRBJ2-2	TGCAGCGTTGGGGCGGAGCCCGCGAACACCGGGGAGCTGTTTTTT	CSVGAEPANTGELFF
few	TRBV12-3/TRBV12-4	.	TRBJ1-5	TGTGCCAGCAGTTTTGGAGGGGTCGATCAGCCCCAGCATTTT	CASSFGGVDQPQHF